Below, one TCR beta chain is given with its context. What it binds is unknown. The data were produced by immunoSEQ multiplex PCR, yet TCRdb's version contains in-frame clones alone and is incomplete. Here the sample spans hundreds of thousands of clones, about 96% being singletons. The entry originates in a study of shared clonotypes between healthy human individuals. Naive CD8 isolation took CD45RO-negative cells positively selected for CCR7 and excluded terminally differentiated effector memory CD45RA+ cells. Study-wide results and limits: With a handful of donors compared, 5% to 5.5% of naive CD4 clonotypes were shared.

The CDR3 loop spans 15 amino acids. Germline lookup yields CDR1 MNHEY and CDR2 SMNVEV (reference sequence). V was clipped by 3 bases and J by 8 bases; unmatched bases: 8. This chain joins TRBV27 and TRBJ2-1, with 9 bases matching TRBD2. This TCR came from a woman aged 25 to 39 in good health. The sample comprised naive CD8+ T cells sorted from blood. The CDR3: CASSFGGRAGYEQFF. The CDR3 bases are TGTGCCAGCAGTTTTGGCGGGAGGGCCGGGTATGAGCAGTTCTTC.